This T cell receptor beta chain was sequenced for a study of T-cell reconstitution after alpha-beta-depleted transplantation in children. This CDR3 region has 14 residues. V lost 3 bases, J lost 6 bases, and 15 bases lay in between. Per germline, CDR1 SGHRS and CDR2 YFSETQ. The authors prepared the TCRbeta library with unique molecular identifiers. TCRdb reanalysed the PCR reads using MiXCR and keeps one entry per CDR3 protein. Of 420,000 or so distinct CDR3 sequences in the sample, approximately 10% were seen once. The sample holds a few counts of this clonotype. The clonotype originates from a human donor who donated a stem cell graft to a child with acute myeloid leukemia. This chain connects TRBV5-1 to TRBJ1-2, with D possibly being TRBD1 (6 bases). Sequenced here: PBMCs from the stem cell graft donor, sampled from the stem cell graft. CDR3 sequence (DNA): TGCGCCAGCAGCTGGTGGACAGCACCCGATGGCTACACCTTC. Translation: CASSWWTAPDGYTF.